This TCR beta chain was observed in a study of blood T cell repertoires in COVID-19. As for the study in general: Acute and convalescent COVID-19 samples came from the United States, Italy and Spain. In each case, the material was cDNA or gDNA derived from T cells, B-cell-depleted T cells, or PBMCs.

Germline loops: CDR1 MGHRA, CDR2 YSYEKL. The ends lost 3 bases at V and 4 bases at J; junction bases unmatched: 6. The CDR3 is made up of 17 amino acids. As originally analysed: Amplification of reference gene primers provided the estimated nucleated cell counts. Sequencing used immunoSEQ multiplex PCR; TCRdb keeps in-frame clones, though not all of them. From that table come the V and J calls and clone size; the DNA was used to work out D and trimming. The profile shows around 170,000 clones, 80% to 90% of them singletons. The sample consisted of peripheral blood. The receptor's source is a woman in her seventies with acute or convalescent COVID-19. The V gene is TRBV4-1, the J gene TRBJ2-1; 13 positions agree with TRBD2. The CDR3 coding sequence is TGCGCCAGCAGCCACCAACTAGCGGGGGGGTCTTACAATGAGCAGTTCTTC. This sequence encodes CASSHQLAGGSYNEQFF.